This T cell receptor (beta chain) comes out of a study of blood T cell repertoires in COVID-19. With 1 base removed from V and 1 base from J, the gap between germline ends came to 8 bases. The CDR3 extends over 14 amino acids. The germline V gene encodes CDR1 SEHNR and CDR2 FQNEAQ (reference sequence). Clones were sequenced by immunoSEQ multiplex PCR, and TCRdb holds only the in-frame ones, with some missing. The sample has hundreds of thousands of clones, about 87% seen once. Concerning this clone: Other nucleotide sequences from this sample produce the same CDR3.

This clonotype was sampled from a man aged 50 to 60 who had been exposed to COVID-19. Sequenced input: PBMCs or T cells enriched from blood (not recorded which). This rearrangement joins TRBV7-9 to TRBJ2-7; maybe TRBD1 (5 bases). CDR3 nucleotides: TGTGCCAGCAGCTTAGGGGGCGGATCCTACGAGCAGTACTTC. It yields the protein CASSLGGGSYEQYF.